Presented here are 27 T cell receptor beta chains from one specimen sequenced in a study of T cells expressing NK-cell markers. TCRdb re-called the 5' RACE reads and catalogs CDR3 proteins one per entry, DNA excluded. This table holds roughly 180,000 distinct CDR3 sequences. Sample: blood T cells: a sorted CD56 or NKG2C T cell subset, CD4+ or CD8+ T cells, or bulk PBMC T cells (not recorded which). Receptors originate from a woman between 18 and 70 years old in good health.

The V gene is TRBV7-9, the J gene TRBJ2-3; checking the TCRdb D call of TRBD2 is not possible without DNA. The CDR3 runs to 16 residues. Germline V gene data show CDR1 as SEHNR and CDR2 as FQNEAQ (reference sequence). The CDR3 spells CASSSSKRGGTDTQYF.

The gene calls are TRBV9 and TRBJ2-1; TCRdb's assignment of TRBD2 cannot be checked, as there is no DNA. The germline V gene encodes CDR1 SGDLS and CDR2 YYNGEE. This CDR3 spans 16 amino acids. CDR3 loop: CASSVGSGRAVGEQFF.

The chain links TRBV12-3 or TRBV12-4 to TRBJ2-7. The CDR3 loop spans 14 amino acids. CDR3 region: CASSLLTGPYEQYF.

The rearrangement uses TRBV4-1 and TRBJ2-3. CDR3 length: 15 residues. Germline values: CDR1 MGHRA, CDR2 YSYEKL. CDR3 region: CASSQDSLLRDTQYF.

This clonotype is deemed medium-sized by its frequency. The V gene is TRBV12-3 or TRBV12-4, the J gene TRBJ1-5. The CDR3 covers 13 residues. The CDR3 loop is CASSLLEDQPQHF.

This sequence joins TRBV5-5 and TRBJ2-3. CDR1 SGHKS and CDR2 YYEKEE come from the germline V gene (reference sequence). This CDR3 is 14 amino acids long. CDR3 in amino acids: CASNPSTSTDTQYF. The full variable domain, its missing parts supplied by reference TRBV5-5 and TRBJ2-3, is DAGVTQSPTHLIKTRGQQVTLRCSPISGHKSVSWYQQVLGQGPQFIFQYYEKEERGRGNFPDRFSARQFPNYSSELNVNALLLGDSALYLCASNPSTSTDTQYFGPGTRLTVL.

The chain joins TRBV6-5 to TRBJ2-3. The CDR3 is 14 residues long. Germline lookup yields CDR1 MNHEY and CDR2 SVGAGI. CDR3 in amino acids: CASSYRSRTDTQYF.

The chain combines TRBV7-3 with TRBJ2-3; TCRdb picks TRBD1, but there is no DNA to check that call. The CDR3 has 18 residues. Germline CDR1 is SGHTA and CDR2 is FQGTGA. The CDR3 region is CASSSPRTGRPSTDTQYF.

The genes are TRBV9 and TRBJ2-2; there is no DNA to check the TCRdb D call of TRBD1. Per the germline V gene, CDR1 is SGDLS and CDR2 is YYNGEE. The CDR3 has 16 residues. The CDR3 here is CASSPTGTPNTGELFF.

V usage is TRBV30 and J usage is TRBJ2-1; there is no DNA to check the TCRdb D call of TRBD2. This CDR3 spans 15 amino acids. Germline CDR1 and CDR2: GTSNPN and SVGIG (reference sequence). The CDR3 loop is CAWSVGLAGEDEQFF.

The gene calls are TRBV5-5 and TRBJ1-5; the D call from TCRdb, TRBD1, cannot be confirmed without DNA. This CDR3 has 14 residues. Germline V gives CDR1 SGHKS, CDR2 YYEKEE (reference sequence). CDR3 in amino acids: CASSSTGVNQPQHF.

This sequence joins TRBV7-2 and TRBJ2-3. This CDR3 spans 15 amino acids. Per the germline V gene, CDR1 is SGHTA and CDR2 is FQGNSA. This CDR3 is CASSLAAHGTDTQYF.

The CDR3 loop reads CASSEVGRGSQPQHF. The V gene is TRBV6-1, the J gene TRBJ1-5; the D call of TRBD1 rests on TCRdb alone, since no DNA is present to check it. Germline CDR1 and CDR2: MNHNS and SASEGT. The CDR3 is 15 amino acids.

The chain links TRBV27 to TRBJ2-7; absent DNA, TCRdb's TRBD2 call cannot be checked. This CDR3 spans 18 amino acids. Germline-derived CDR1 and CDR2 are MNHEY and SMNVEV (reference sequence). The CDR3 protein is CASSLSRTSGLTSYEQYF.

This chain uses TRBV5-1 with TRBJ2-4. The CDR3 has 16 residues. The germline gives CDR1 SGHRS, CDR2 YFSETQ. The CDR3 reads CASSLTPHAAKNIQYF.

The V gene is TRBV12-3 or TRBV12-4, the J gene TRBJ2-7; as DNA is missing, the TRBD1 call by TCRdb cannot be tested. This CDR3 has 14 residues. CDR3 sequence reads: CASALSGASYEQYF.

The J gene is TRBJ2-1, the V gene TRBV20-1; there is no DNA to check the TCRdb D call of TRBD2. Germline values: CDR1 DFQATT, CDR2 SNEGSKA (reference sequence). The CDR3 contains 16 residues. This CDR3 is CSASLLVGGMIHEQFF.

This chain links TRBV7-8 with TRBJ1-6. Germline V gives CDR1 SGHVS, CDR2 FQNEAQ. CDR3 length: 16 residues. CDR3 amino acids: CASSLMVSLYNSPLHF.

This chain links TRBV10-3 with TRBJ1-4; TCRdb proposes TRBD1, but this gene call is untestable without DNA. This CDR3 has 13 amino acids. The germline V gene has CDR1 ENHRY and CDR2 SYGVKD. CDR3: CAISPGAAEKLFF.

This chain links TRBV7-7 with TRBJ2-5. CDR1 and CDR2 from the germline V gene are SSHAT and FNYEAQ (reference sequence). CDR3 length: 14 amino acids. CDR3 residues: CASSPNGGQETQYF.

This sequence joins TRBV3-1 and TRBJ2-2. CDR1 LGHDT and CDR2 YNNKEL come from the germline V gene (reference sequence). CDR3 length: 14 residues. CDR3 amino acids: CASSQEPTGRELFF.

The J gene is TRBJ2-1, the V gene TRBV5-1; the TCRdb call, TRBD2, lacks DNA for checking. Germline lookup yields CDR1 SGHRS and CDR2 YFSETQ. The CDR3 contains 14 residues. This chain's CDR3 is CASSFTAGGDEQFF.

This sequence joins TRBV14 and TRBJ1-1. There are 13 residues in the CDR3. Germline CDR1 and CDR2: SGHDN and FVKESK. The CDR3 loop is CASSTEWNTEAFF.

The chain joins TRBV29-1 to TRBJ2-1. Germline assignment: CDR1 SQVTM and CDR2 ANQGSEA. The CDR3 has 13 amino acids. CDR3 residues: CSAGRSRLYEQFF.

CDR3 residues: CASSETAVGDGYTF. V gene TRBV25-1 combines with J gene TRBJ1-2; TCRdb returns TRBD1, unconfirmable since there is no DNA. Germline V gene data show CDR1 as MGHDK and CDR2 as SYGVNS. This CDR3 has 14 amino acids.

The V and J genes are TRBV10-3 and TRBJ2-7. The CDR3 is 16 residues long. CDR1 ENHRY and CDR2 SYGVKD come from the germline V gene. This CDR3 reads CAISEIVTGSTYEQYF.

The genes are TRBV5-1 and TRBJ2-3; the TCRdb D gene call, TRBD2, has no DNA to confirm it. The CDR3 extends over 16 amino acids. Germline V gene sequence: CDR1 SGHRS, CDR2 YFSETQ. The CDR3 sequence is CASSPGLAASADTQYF.